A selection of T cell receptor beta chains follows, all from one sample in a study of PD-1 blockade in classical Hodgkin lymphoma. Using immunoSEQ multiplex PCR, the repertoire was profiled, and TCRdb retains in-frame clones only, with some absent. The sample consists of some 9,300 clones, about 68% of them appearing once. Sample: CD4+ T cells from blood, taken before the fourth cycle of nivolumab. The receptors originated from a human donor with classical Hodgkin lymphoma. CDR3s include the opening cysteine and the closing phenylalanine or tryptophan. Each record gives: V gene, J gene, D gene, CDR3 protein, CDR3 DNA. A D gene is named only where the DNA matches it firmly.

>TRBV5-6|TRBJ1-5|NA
CASSLRGVNQPQHF
TGTGCCAGCAGCTTGAGAGGGGTTAATCAGCCCCAGCATTTT
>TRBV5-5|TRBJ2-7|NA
CASSLVQGYEQYF
TGTGCCAGCAGCTTGGTACAGGGCTACGAGCAGTACTTC
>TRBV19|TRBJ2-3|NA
CAIANTDTQYF
TGTGCCATCGCGAACACAGATACGCAGTATTTT
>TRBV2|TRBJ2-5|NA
CASSGGSAQETQYF
TGTGCCAGCAGTGGGGGGAGTGCACAAGAGACCCAGTACTTC
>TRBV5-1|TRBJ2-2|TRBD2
CASSKTGTSGPVGELFF
TGCGCCAGCAGCAAAACCGGGACTAGCGGACCGGTAGGGGAGCTGTTTTTT
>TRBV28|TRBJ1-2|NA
CASTPDRLGGYTF
TGTGCCAGCACCCCGGATAGGTTGGGCGGCTACACCTTC
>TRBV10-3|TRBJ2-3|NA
CAISAGQGPDTQYF
TGTGCCATCAGTGCGGGGCAGGGCCCAGATACGCAGTATTTT
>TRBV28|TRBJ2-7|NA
CASSPNVRYEQYF
TGTGCCAGCAGTCCTAATGTTCGGTACGAGCAGTACTTC
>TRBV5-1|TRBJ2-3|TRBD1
CASSLSGTGGTDTQYF
TGCGCCAGCAGCTTGAGCGGGACAGGGGGCACAGATACGCAGTATTTT
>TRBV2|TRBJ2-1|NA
CASSGVGGEQFF
TGTGCCAGCAGTGGGGTGGGAGGAGAGCAGTTCTTC
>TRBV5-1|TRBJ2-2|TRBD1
CASSPGTGVTGELFF
TGCGCCAGCAGCCCCGGGACAGGGGTCACCGGGGAGCTGTTTTTT
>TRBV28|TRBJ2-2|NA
CASSFGGPGELFF
TGTGCCAGCAGTTTCGGGGGGCCCGGGGAGCTGTTTTTT
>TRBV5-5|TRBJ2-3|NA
CASSLGGASTDTQYF
TGTGCCAGCAGCCTGGGGGGGGCGAGCACAGATACGCAGTATTTT
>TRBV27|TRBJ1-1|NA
CASIGQMNTEAFF
TGTGCCAGCATCGGACAGATGAACACTGAAGCTTTCTTT
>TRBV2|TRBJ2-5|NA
CASSEQGGEETQYF
TGTGCCAGCAGTGAACAGGGGGGGGAAGAGACCCAGTACTTC